The clone carrying this T cell receptor (beta chain) was observed a single time. This specimen belongs to a study of blood T cell repertoires in COVID-19. Overall study: COVID-19 samples from acute and convalescent phases originated in the United States, Italy and Spain. Sources were T cells, B-cell-depleted T cells, or PBMCs; the material itself was cDNA or gDNA.

After removal of 2 bases from V and 6 bases from J, the junction contained 16 bases not matched to a gene. From germline, CDR1 is SNHLY and CDR2 FYNNEI. This CDR3 is 20 amino acids long. Living in about two dozen US areas, the participants were between roughly 18 and 90 years of age. Two negative PCRs, clearance, or symptom resolution were required of recovered Cohort 3 donors. Only in-frame clones appear in the TCRdb table, and some are missing; sequencing was by immunoSEQ multiplex PCR. Of about 200,000 clones listed, around 89% were seen once; the top ten hold 1.2%. This receptor was taken from a young man who had recovered from COVID-19. The chain is built from TRBV2 and TRBJ2-1; 13 bases agree with TRBD2. Sequences were obtained from PBMCs or T cells enriched from blood (not recorded which). CDR3 in amino acids: CASSETGLAGVPDRGNEQFF. CDR3 coding DNA: TGTGCCAGCAGTGAAACAGGACTAGCGGGAGTACCCGATCGCGGCAATGAGCAGTTCTTC.